This entry lists 29 T cell receptor beta chains sequenced from one sample in a study of cytomegalovirus exposure and HLA in healthy donors (TCRdb year 2017). Libraries were constructed by the immunoSEQ multiplex PCR assay. The multiplex PCR relied on a mix of 60 forward primers for TCR Vbeta segments and 13 reverse primers for TCR Jbeta segments. Held by TCRdb, this immuneACCESS table contains in-frame sequences only and omits some clones. Under half of the omission traces to an unresolved V gene where checked; the cause of the rest is unknown. The sample table lists about 230,000 clones, approximately 84% of them with a count of one. Clones ranked in the top ten supply 0.2% to 0.25% of the sample. The sequencing input was PBMCs. Receptor source: a girl aged 2 to 9 in good health and CMV-seronegative.

This chain uses TRBV4-2 with TRBJ2-7, with no clear D. This CDR3 spans 15 amino acids. Looked up from germline, CDR1 is LGHNA and CDR2 is YNFKEQ. V shed 0 bases and J shed 7 bases, with 16 bases lying between them. The CDR3 here is CASSQESVPFVEQYF. The CDR3 nucleotides read TGTGCCAGCAGCCAAGAGTCGGTCCCCTTTGTGGAGCAGTACTTC.

This clone appeared once. The gene calls are TRBV6-6 and TRBJ1-1, with D perhaps TRBD1 (5 bases). Germline CDR1 MNHNY, CDR2 SVGAGI (reference sequence). This CDR3 is 15 amino acids long. V lost 2 bases to trimming and J lost 4 bases, with 14 bases between them. Here the CDR3 DNA reads TGTGCCAGCAGTTACCCCGCGGACACCCCCACTGAAGCTTTCTTT. This gives the protein CASSYPADTPTEAFF.

The J gene is TRBJ2-1, the V gene TRBV7-3; 11 bases map to TRBD2. This CDR3 has 15 amino acids. V shed 5 bases, J shed 4 bases, and the junction held 4 bases outside the gene matches. Germline V gene sequence: CDR1 SGHTA, CDR2 FQGTGA. CDR3 sequence reads: CASSPGTSGYNEQFF. The CDR3 coding sequence is TGTGCCAGCAGCCCCGGGACTAGCGGATACAATGAGCAGTTCTTC.

The chain joins TRBV30 to TRBJ1-2, with D possibly matching TRBD1 (6 bases). V was trimmed by 4 bases and J by 3 bases, leaving 15 bases between them. Germline assignment: CDR1 GTSNPN and CDR2 SVGIG (reference sequence). The CDR3 length is 14 residues. The CDR3 loop is CAWTGGGHYYGYTF. CDR3 nucleotide sequence: TGTGCCTGGACCGGCGGGGGGCATTACTATGGCTACACCTTC.

This chain connects TRBV19 to TRBJ2-7, with a possible D match to TRBD1 (5 bases). Trimming cost V 6 bases and J 0 bases, with 9 bases left between them. Germline CDR1 LNHDA, CDR2 SQIVND (reference sequence). The CDR3 runs to 13 residues. The CDR3: CASRSQGSYEQYF. The CDR3 bases are TGTGCCAGTAGATCCCAGGGCTCCTACGAGCAGTACTTC.

This clone was found once. The chain has TRBV12-1 and TRBJ2-2; the table's D call TRBD2 went unverified against the DNA. TRBV12-1 is recorded as a pseudogene. This CDR3 spans 17 amino acids. CDR3: CASSFDSAGINTGELFF. The CDR3, as DNA: TGTGCCAGCAGCTTTGATTCAGCGGGAATCAACACCGGGGAGCTGTTTTTT.

The J gene is TRBJ1-1, the V gene TRBV18; 10 nucleotides agree with TRBD1. This CDR3 has 15 residues. CDR1 KGHSH and CDR2 LQKENI come from the germline V gene. V was clipped by 2 bases and J by 1 base; unmatched bases: 1. CDR3 loop: CASSPGQGGNTEAFF. CDR3 bases: TGTGCCAGCTCACCAGGACAGGGGGGGAACACTGAAGCTTTCTTT.

CDR3 nucleotides: TGTGCCAGCCGCTCATCCGATACGCAGTATTTT. Translation: CASRSSDTQYF. This chain connects TRBV7-6 to TRBJ2-3; no definite D call. Trimming took 8 bases from V and 6 from J, leaving 9 bases between them. From germline, CDR1 is SGHVS and CDR2 FNYEAQ. The CDR3 extends over 11 amino acids.

The chain uses TRBV9 and TRBJ2-2; no clear D. Trimming left V 0 bases short and J 0 bases short, with 6 bases between. Germline V gene sequence: CDR1 SGDLS, CDR2 YYNGEE. The CDR3 runs to 15 residues. CDR3 amino acids: CASSVVPSNTGELFF. CDR3 DNA: TGTGCCAGCAGCGTAGTTCCCTCGAACACCGGGGAGCTGTTTTTT.

The chain joins TRBV6-6 to TRBJ2-3; TRBD1 agrees at 8 bases. Germline V gives CDR1 MNHNY, CDR2 SVGAGI (reference sequence). V gave up 4 bases and J gave up 1 base; unmatched junction bases: 7. The CDR3 runs 16 residues. CDR3 residues: CASSSSPGQGTDTQYF. CDR3 sequence (DNA): TGTGCCAGCAGTTCCTCTCCGGGACAGGGCACAGATACGCAGTATTTT.

This chain connects TRBV9 to TRBJ2-3; TRBD1 matches at 10 bases. The CDR3 contains 15 residues. V lost 3 bases, J lost 0 bases, and 1 base stayed unmatched. Germline V gene sequence: CDR1 SGDLS, CDR2 YYNGEE. The CDR3 DNA reads TGTGCCAGCAGCGGGACAGGGGGGAGCACAGATACGCAGTATTTT. Amino acid sequence: CASSGTGGSTDTQYF.

This clone is a singleton in its sample. V gene TRBV19 combines with J gene TRBJ2-3; 8 nucleotides align to TRBD1. Germline loops: CDR1 LNHDA, CDR2 SQIVND (reference sequence). Trimming removed 0 bases from V and 1 base from J; junction bases left unmatched: 0. This CDR3 has 15 amino acids. The CDR3 nucleotides are TGTGCCAGTAGTATAGAACAGGGGGGCACAGATACGCAGTATTTT. It is translated as CASSIEQGGTDTQYF. The full variable domain, rest sourced from reference TRBV19 and TRBJ2-3, is DGGITQSPKYLFRKEGQNVTLSCEQNLNHDAMYWYRQDPGQGLRLIYYSQIVNDFQKGDIAEGYSVSREKKESFPLTVTSAQKNPTAFYLCASSIEQGGTDTQYFGPGTRLTVL.

CDR3 region: CASPSPRSTFF. CDR3 in DNA: TGTGCCAGCCCTTCCCCCCGGAGCACTTTCTTT. The rearrangement links TRBV2 to TRBJ1-1; no reliable D call. This CDR3 has 11 residues. The germline gives CDR1 SNHLY, CDR2 FYNNEI. V was pared by 8 bases and J by 12 bases, with 16 bases between.

This clone was recorded once. The gene calls are TRBV5-1 and TRBJ2-1; 10 bases map to TRBD2. Germline loops: CDR1 SGHRS, CDR2 YFSETQ. V lost 2 bases, J lost 7 bases, and 9 bases stayed unmatched. The CDR3 has 16 residues. The CDR3 reads CASSFLAGVTRNEQFF. In DNA form, the CDR3 reads TGCGCCAGCAGCTTTCTAGCGGGGGTAACGAGGAATGAGCAGTTCTTC. Combining the CDR3 with reference TRBV5-1 and TRBJ2-1 gives the whole variable domain KAGVTQTPRYLIKTRGQQVTLSCSPISGHRSVSWYQQTPGQGLQFLFEYFSETQRNKGNFPGRFSGRQFSNSRSEMNVSTLELGDSALYLCASSFLAGVTRNEQFFGPGTRLTVL.

The rearrangement links TRBV6-6 to TRBJ1-6; D possibly corresponds to TRBD1 (6 bases). The CDR3 contains 14 residues. The V end lost 4 bases, the J end lost 7 bases, and 11 bases lay between the germline ends. Germline lookup yields CDR1 MNHNY and CDR2 SVGAGI (reference sequence). In nucleotides, the CDR3 is TGTGCCAGCAGTTCCAGGGGATGGAATTCACCCCTCCACTTT. Its translation: CASSSRGWNSPLHF.

The rearrangement joins TRBV9 to TRBJ2-5, with D perhaps TRBD2 (6 bases). The CDR3 spans 14 residues. Germline loops: CDR1 SGDLS, CDR2 YYNGEE. V was shortened by 4 bases and J by 4 bases, with 14 bases between the two germline ends. The CDR3 is CASSPGLTVETQYF. The DNA of the CDR3 is TGTGCCAGCAGCCCGGGACTGACGGTAGAGACCCAGTACTTC.

This clone occurred a few times. The rearrangement uses TRBV9 and TRBJ1-6, with D possibly being TRBD1 (5 bases). The CDR3 is 14 amino acids. Germline V gene data show CDR1 as SGDLS and CDR2 as YYNGEE. V was shortened by 1 base and J by 8 bases, with 10 bases between the two germline ends. The CDR3 spells CASSVHRGDSPLHF. CDR3 nucleotide sequence: TGTGCCAGCAGCGTACATCGGGGGGATTCACCCCTCCACTTT.

The chain is built from TRBV4-1 and TRBJ1-3, with TRBD1 matching over 7 bases. The CDR3 is 16 amino acids. Germline V gene sequence: CDR1 MGHRA, CDR2 YSYEKL. V gave up 4 bases and J gave up 0 bases; unmatched junction bases: 6. Written as DNA, the CDR3 is TGCGCCAGCAGCCGACAGGGAACAAGCTCTGGAAACACCATATATTTT. Its translation: CASSRQGTSSGNTIYF.

This sequence joins TRBV7-3 and TRBJ2-3, with 7 bases that match TRBD2. CDR1 is SGHTA, CDR2 FQGTGA, per germline. The CDR3 spans 16 residues. The J segment lost 6 bases and the V segment lost 2 bases, leaving 11 bases of the junction unmatched. The CDR3 DNA sequence: TGTGCCAGCAGCTTAGTGGCGGGGGAGCTACGGGATACGCAGTATTTT. Protein sequence: CASSLVAGELRDTQYF. Combining the CDR3 with reference TRBV7-3 and TRBJ2-3 gives the whole variable domain GAGVSQTPSNKVTEKGKYVELRCDPISGHTALYWYRQSLGQGPEFLIYFQGTGAADDSGLPNDRFFAVRPEGSVSTLKIQRTERGDSAVYLCASSLVAGELRDTQYFGPGTRLTVL.

This rearrangement joins TRBV5-1 to TRBJ2-3; D is possibly TRBD2 (6 bases). CDR3 size: 15 residues. Trimming removed 4 bases at V and 3 bases at J, with 15 bases between. CDR1 and CDR2 (germline): SGHRS, YFSETQ. CDR3 residues: CASSGTPGKTDTQYF. CDR3 DNA: TGCGCCAGCAGCGGGACTCCGGGAAAAACAGATACGCAGTATTTT.

The chain uses TRBV18 and TRBJ1-2, with D possibly matching TRBD1 (5 bases). With 3 bases removed from V and 5 bases from J, the gap between germline ends came to 13 bases. The CDR3 spans 14 residues. Germline V gene sequence: CDR1 KGHSH, CDR2 LQKENI. DNA of the CDR3: TGTGCCAGCTCACCCGCCGGGGGGTTATATGGCTACACCTTC. Encoded protein: CASSPAGGLYGYTF. The whole variable domain, filled in from reference TRBV18 and TRBJ1-2, reads NAGVMQNPRHLVRRRGQEARLRCSPMKGHSHVYWYRQLPEEGLKFMVYLQKENIIDESGMPKERFSAEFPKEGPSILRIQQVVRGDSAAYFCASSPAGGLYGYTFGSGTRLTVV.

The gene calls are TRBV27 and TRBJ2-1, with 8 bases fitting TRBD1. Germline values: CDR1 MNHEY, CDR2 SMNVEV (reference sequence). The J segment lost 4 bases and the V segment lost 8 bases, leaving 22 bases of the junction unmatched. This CDR3 contains 19 residues. CDR3 region: CASASVDRGRIRVYNEQFF. The CDR3 DNA is TGTGCCAGCGCTTCGGTAGACAGGGGAAGGATACGGGTTTACAATGAGCAGTTCTTC.

The J gene is TRBJ1-5, the V gene TRBV4-1; D remains unclear. The CDR3 is 13 residues long. CDR1 MGHRA and CDR2 YSYEKL come from the germline V gene. Trimming cost V 2 bases and J 5 bases, with 7 bases left between them. In nucleotides, the CDR3 is TGCGCCAGCAGCCAACGGGAAGATCAGCCCCAGCATTTT. Its translation: CASSQREDQPQHF.

The V gene is TRBV5-1, the J gene TRBJ1-1; 7 nucleotides align to TRBD1. Germline trimming cut 4 bases from V and 3 bases from J; bases unmatched to any gene: 6. Germline-derived CDR1 and CDR2 are SGHRS and YFSETQ. This CDR3 contains 14 residues. The CDR3 loop reads CASSSTGVDTEAFF. The CDR3 nucleotides read TGCGCCAGCAGCAGCACAGGGGTCGACACTGAAGCTTTCTTT.

The chain couples TRBV29-1 to TRBJ2-5; D may be TRBD2 (6 bases). The CDR3 runs 11 residues. V was cut by 6 bases and J by 7 bases, with 12 bases left in between. Per germline, CDR1 SQVTM and CDR2 ANQGSEA. The CDR3, as DNA: TGCAGCGTATCTAGCGAAGGGACCCAGTACTTC. Translation gives CSVSSEGTQYF.

The gene calls are TRBV9 and TRBJ2-5; 9 bases fit TRBD2. V lost 0 bases to trimming and J lost 4 bases; unmatched junction nucleotides: 4. The germline V gene has CDR1 SGDLS and CDR2 YYNGEE. The CDR3 spans 15 residues. CDR3 amino acids: CASSVGGGAIETQYF. DNA of the CDR3: TGTGCCAGCAGCGTAGGCGGGGGGGCCATAGAGACCCAGTACTTC.

The rearrangement uses TRBV2 and TRBJ2-5; TRBD2 matches at 9 bases. This CDR3 region has 15 residues. Germline lookup yields CDR1 SNHLY and CDR2 FYNNEI. DNA of the CDR3: TGTGCTACCCGGGCTAGCGGGGTCCCGGCTGAGACCCAGTACTTC. Translation gives CATRASGVPAETQYF.

V gene TRBV9 combines with J gene TRBJ2-3; maybe TRBD1 (6 bases). The CDR3 sequence is 17 residues long. The V end lost 0 bases, the J end lost 4 bases, and 18 bases lay between the germline ends. Germline V gene data show CDR1 as SGDLS and CDR2 as YYNGEE. CDR3 DNA sequence: TGTGCCAGCAGCGTAGACCGGTGGGCAGGGGCCTCAGATACGCAGTATTTT. This sequence encodes CASSVDRWAGASDTQYF.

This chain connects TRBV7-9 to TRBJ2-5; 12 bases line up with TRBD2. CDR3 size: 16 residues. V was clipped by 5 bases and J by 1 base; unmatched bases: 5. Per the germline V gene, CDR1 is SEHNR and CDR2 is FQNEAQ (reference sequence). CDR3 amino acids: CASSGLAGGIQETQYF. The DNA for the CDR3 is TGTGCCAGCAGCGGGCTAGCGGGGGGGATCCAAGAGACCCAGTACTTC.